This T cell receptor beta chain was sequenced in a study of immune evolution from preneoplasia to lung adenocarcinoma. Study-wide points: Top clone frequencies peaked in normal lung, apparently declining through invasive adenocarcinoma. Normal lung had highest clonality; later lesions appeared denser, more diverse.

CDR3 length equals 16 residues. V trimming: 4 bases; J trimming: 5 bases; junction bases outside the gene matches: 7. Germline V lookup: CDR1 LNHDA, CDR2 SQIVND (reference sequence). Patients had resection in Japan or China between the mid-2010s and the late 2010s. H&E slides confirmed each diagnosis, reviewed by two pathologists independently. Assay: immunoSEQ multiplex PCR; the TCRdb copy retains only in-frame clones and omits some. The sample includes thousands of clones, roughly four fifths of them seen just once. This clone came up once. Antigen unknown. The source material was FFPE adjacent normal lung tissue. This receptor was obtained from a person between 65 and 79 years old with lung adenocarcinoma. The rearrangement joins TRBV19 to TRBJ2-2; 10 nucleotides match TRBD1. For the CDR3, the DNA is TGTGCCAGTAGTACCGGACAGGGGGGACAAACCGGGGAGCTGTTTTTT. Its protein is CASSTGQGGQTGELFF.